Following are 26 T cell receptor beta chains from one sample sequenced in a study of blood T cell repertoires in COVID-19. Data came from immunoSEQ multiplex PCR; TCRdb stores just in-frame clones and leaves some out. The top ten clones hold around 2.8% of a sample with about 190,000 clones, about 77% of them seen once. The specimen was peripheral blood. These receptors came from an elderly woman with active or convalescent COVID-19.

The V gene is TRBV28, the J gene TRBJ2-3, with TRBD1 identical over 8 bases. The germline gives CDR1 MDHEN, CDR2 SYDVKM. The CDR3 length is 15 residues. The trim removed 4 bases at V and 3 bases at J, leaving 6 bases unmatched. For the CDR3, the DNA is TGTGCCAGCAGTTCCAGGGGGCTGAAGACAGATACGCAGTATTTT. Protein product: CASSSRGLKTDTQYF.

The chain is built from TRBV2 and TRBJ1-1; 7 nucleotides line up with TRBD1. The CDR3 has 14 residues. The ends lost 6 bases at V and 4 bases at J; junction bases unmatched: 8. CDR1 and CDR2 (germline): SNHLY, FYNNEI. The CDR3 DNA follows: TGTGCCAGCAGATACGTACAGGGGTCCACTGAAGCTTTCTTT. It is translated as CASRYVQGSTEAFF. Using reference TRBV2 and TRBJ1-1 for the parts outside the CDR3, the full variable domain is EPEVTQTPSHQVTQMGQEVILRCVPISNHLYFYWYRQILGQKVEFLVSFYNNEISEKSEIFDDQFSVERPDGSNFTLKIRSTKLEDSAMYFCASRYVQGSTEAFFGQGTRLTVV.

The chain employs TRBV7-8 and TRBJ1-6; maybe TRBD1 (5 bases). Germline assignment: CDR1 SGHVS and CDR2 FQNEAQ. Trimming shortened V by 1 base and J by 10 bases, and 17 bases separated the two germline ends. The CDR3 is 16 residues long. CDR3 in amino acids: CASSLGGGGGSSPLHF. As DNA, the CDR3 is TGTGCCAGCAGCTTAGGCGGCGGCGGGGGAAGCTCACCCCTCCACTTT.

This clone has more than one count but fewer than ten. A junction boundary mismatches the germline segment, possibly from a read error. V and J are TRBV23-1 and TRBJ1-5; no reliable D call. TRBV23-1 is known as an ORF, though its function is uncertain. There are 9 residues in the CDR3. The CDR3 is CADNRPQHF. CDR3 sequence (DNA): TGCGCCGACAATCGGCCCCAGCATTTT.

The chain employs TRBV28 and TRBJ1-3; no clear D. The CDR3 has 16 amino acids. V was cut by 1 base and J by 0 bases, with 10 bases left in between. Per germline, CDR1 MDHEN and CDR2 SYDVKM. The CDR3 protein is CASSLFGQVSGNTIYF. The CDR3 DNA reads as TGTGCCAGCAGTTTATTTGGGCAGGTCTCTGGAAACACCATATATTTT.

Note on this clone: The same CDR3 can be traced to other DNA sequences in this sample. The V gene is TRBV5-1, the J gene TRBJ1-1; TRBD1 agrees at 8 bases. Trimming took 4 bases from V and 1 from J; bases not matched to a gene: 6. This CDR3 contains 15 residues. The germline CDR1 and CDR2 sequences are SGHRS and YFSETQ. DNA of the CDR3: TGCGCCAGCAGCACCGATGGACAGGGGAACACTGAAGCTTTCTTT. Protein product: CASSTDGQGNTEAFF.

V gene TRBV2 combines with J gene TRBJ1-3, with 8 nucleotides matching TRBD1. The length of the CDR3 is 17 residues. The V gene end was trimmed by 6 bases and the J gene end by 0 bases; junction bases not matched to a gene: 10. Germline CDR1 reads SNHLY; CDR2 reads FYNNEI. The CDR3 sequence: CASSRDRQGFSGNTIYF. CDR3 nucleotides: TGTGCCAGCAGCAGAGATAGACAGGGGTTCTCTGGAAACACCATATATTTT. Full variable domain (rest looked up from reference TRBV2 and TRBJ1-3): EPEVTQTPSHQVTQMGQEVILRCVPISNHLYFYWYRQILGQKVEFLVSFYNNEISEKSEIFDDQFSVERPDGSNFTLKIRSTKLEDSAMYFCASSRDRQGFSGNTIYFGEGSWLTVV.

The chain employs TRBV7-9 and TRBJ2-1; D is possibly TRBD2 (5 bases). Germline CDR1 is SEHNR and CDR2 is FQNEAQ (reference sequence). V lost 4 bases to trimming and J lost 10 bases, with 8 bases between them. This CDR3 has 11 residues. The CDR3 loop is CASSSSREQFF. Here the CDR3 DNA reads TGTGCCAGCAGCTCTAGCCGCGAGCAGTTCTTC.

The rearrangement joins TRBV10-3 to TRBJ1-2; D not certain. Germline V gives CDR1 ENHRY, CDR2 SYGVKD. Trimming stripped 4 bases from V and 8 bases from J, with 11 bases between. The CDR3 has 12 amino acids. The CDR3 loop reads CAISAGGIGYTF. Here the CDR3 DNA reads TGTGCCATCAGTGCGGGAGGGATCGGCTACACCTTC.

The chain links TRBV18 to TRBJ2-5; 7 nucleotides match TRBD1. V shed 3 bases, J shed 5 bases, and the junction held 3 bases outside the gene matches. The CDR3 is 13 residues long. The germline V gene has CDR1 KGHSH and CDR2 LQKENI. The CDR3 DNA reads TGTGCCAGCTCACCGAACAGGGGCGAGACCCAGTACTTC. Translating gives CASSPNRGETQYF.

The CDR3: CASSPSGGAYEQYF. In DNA form, the CDR3 reads TGCGCCAGCAGCCCGAGCGGGGGGGCGTACGAGCAGTACTTC. J is TRBJ2-7 and V is TRBV5-1, with TRBD2 identical over 10 bases. Trimming at V came to 4 bases and at J to 4 bases, leaving 5 bases not matched to a gene. Germline values: CDR1 SGHRS, CDR2 YFSETQ. The CDR3 is 14 residues long.

This rearrangement joins TRBV19 to TRBJ1-2, with TRBD1 matching 11 bases. This CDR3 is built from 14 residues. J was trimmed by 5 bases and V by 4 bases; bases with no gene match: 3. From germline, CDR1 is LNHDA and CDR2 SQIVND (reference sequence). The CDR3 DNA sequence: TGTGCCAGTAGTAAGGACAGGGGGCTTTATGGCTACACCTTC. Protein: CASSKDRGLYGYTF.

This chain uses TRBV7-9 with TRBJ2-2; D unclear. V was pared by 2 bases and J by 4 bases, with 11 bases between. The CDR3 totals 15 residues. The germline CDR1 and CDR2 sequences are SEHNR and FQNEAQ (reference sequence). CDR3 region: CASSLKRIGTGELFF. CDR3 coding DNA: TGTGCCAGCAGCTTAAAACGCATCGGCACCGGGGAGCTGTTTTTT.

The chain links TRBV28 to TRBJ1-6; 7 bases match TRBD1. The CDR3 runs to 16 residues. V was clipped by 2 bases and J by 10 bases; unmatched bases: 11. CDR1 is MDHEN, CDR2 SYDVKM, per germline. The CDR3 DNA reads as TGTGCCAGCAGTTTAGGGCCAGGGGGGTTTAGCTCACCCCTCCACTTT. This encodes CASSLGPGGFSSPLHF.

The rearrangement links TRBV6-5 to TRBJ1-5; 7 nucleotides align to TRBD1. Trimming at V came to 6 bases and at J to 4 bases, leaving 3 bases not matched to a gene. From germline, CDR1 is MNHEY and CDR2 SVGAGI. The CDR3 sequence is 13 residues long. CDR3 protein: CASRHRGNQPQHF. The CDR3 DNA follows: TGTGCCAGCAGGCACAGGGGTAATCAGCCCCAGCATTTT.

V usage is TRBV18 and J usage is TRBJ2-7; TRBD1 matches at 8 bases. Germline-derived CDR1 and CDR2 are KGHSH and LQKENI. V lost 3 bases, J lost 5 bases, and 3 bases stayed unmatched. The CDR3 sequence is 13 residues long. CDR3 in amino acids: CASSPPTGDEQYF. The CDR3 DNA reads as TGTGCCAGCTCACCCCCGACAGGGGACGAGCAGTACTTC.

This chain links TRBV5-4 with TRBJ2-2; TRBD1 aligns across 12 bases. Trimming took 4 bases from V and 5 from J; bases not matched to a gene: 6. The CDR3 is made up of 16 amino acids. Germline V gives CDR1 SGHNT, CDR2 YYREEE (reference sequence). CDR3 protein: CASSHLGQGATGELFF. The CDR3, as DNA: TGTGCCAGCAGCCACCTGGGACAGGGGGCAACCGGGGAGCTGTTTTTT.

The chain is built from TRBV10-3 and TRBJ2-7; 7 positions match TRBD1. The CDR3 covers 12 residues. Trimming at V came to 11 bases and at J to 2 bases, leaving 6 bases not matched to a gene. Germline V CDR1 and CDR2: ENHRY, SYGVKD. The CDR3 loop reads CAFGTAPYEQYF. CDR3 nucleotides: TGTGCCTTCGGGACAGCGCCCTACGAGCAGTACTTC.

The chain recombines TRBV28 with TRBJ2-3; weak D call: TRBD2 (5 bases). The V gene lost 5 bases and the J gene lost 3 bases, with 15 bases spanning the gap. The germline V gene encodes CDR1 MDHEN and CDR2 SYDVKM. The CDR3 sequence is 15 residues long. Here the CDR3 reads CASSRRPPGTDTQYF. Written as DNA, the CDR3 is TGTGCCAGCAGTCGACGTCCTCCGGGGACAGATACGCAGTATTTT.

The chain couples TRBV2 to TRBJ2-2; 7 nucleotides line up with TRBD2. The CDR3 extends over 15 amino acids. V shed 0 bases, J shed 4 bases, and the junction held 2 bases outside the gene matches. The V gene's germline CDR1 is SNHLY and CDR2 FYNNEI. The CDR3 region has the DNA TGTGCCAGCAGTGAAGCGGGGGAGGGCACCGGGGAGCTGTTTTTT. It encodes CASSEAGEGTGELFF. The full variable domain, its missing parts supplied by reference TRBV2 and TRBJ2-2, is EPEVTQTPSHQVTQMGQEVILRCVPISNHLYFYWYRQILGQKVEFLVSFYNNEISEKSEIFDDQFSVERPDGSNFTLKIRSTKLEDSAMYFCASSEAGEGTGELFFGEGSRLTVL.

This clone was counted a single time. This sequence joins TRBV5-6 and TRBJ1-5; D uncertain. The length of the CDR3 is 15 residues. V was pared by 1 base and J by 6 bases, with 14 bases between. Germline CDR1 SGHDT, CDR2 YYEEEE. The CDR3 DNA reads TGTGCCAGCAGCTTGCGAGGGAAATTGGGTCAGCCCCAGCATTTT. It specifies CASSLRGKLGQPQHF.

This chain uses TRBV23-1 with TRBJ1-4, with 7 bases that match TRBD1. TRBV23-1 is flagged as an ORF with uncertain function. This CDR3 is built from 13 residues. V gave up 7 bases and J gave up 8 bases; unmatched junction bases: 7. The CDR3 region is CASTRQGNEKLFF. The CDR3, as DNA: TGCGCCAGCACTCGACAGGGTAACGAAAAACTGTTTTTT.

The genes are TRBV7-2 and TRBJ2-6, with 9 bases identical to TRBD2. Germline-derived CDR1 and CDR2 are SGHTA and FQGNSA. This CDR3 contains 18 residues. J lost 2 bases, V lost 0 bases, and 5 bases had no gene match. This chain's CDR3 is CASSLASGGRTGANVLTF. The CDR3 DNA sequence: TGTGCCAGCAGCTTAGCTAGCGGGGGCAGAACTGGGGCCAACGTCCTGACTTTC.

The chain has TRBV4-1 and TRBJ2-5; 8 nucleotides agree with TRBD2. This CDR3 is 14 amino acids long. Germline V gives CDR1 MGHRA, CDR2 YSYEKL. With 5 bases clipped from V and 1 base from J, the junction kept 3 bases outside the gene matches. In nucleotides, the CDR3 is TGCGCCAGCAGCGTCCGGGGGGGCCAAGAGACCCAGTACTTC. This translates into CASSVRGGQETQYF.

This clone appeared a single time. The CDR3 spells CASSLSGFNQPQHF. CDR3 nucleotide sequence: TGTGCCAGCAGCCTCTCAGGGTTCAATCAGCCCCAGCATTTT. This chain uses TRBV13 with TRBJ1-5, with D perhaps TRBD1 (5 bases). V gave up 5 bases and J gave up 3 bases, with 11 bases separating them. The CDR3 loop spans 14 amino acids. Per germline, CDR1 PRHDT and CDR2 FYEKMQ (reference sequence).

This clone showed up just once. V is TRBV3-1 (or the pseudogene TRBV3-2) and J is TRBJ1-1; tentatively, D is TRBD1 (5 bases). This CDR3 contains 13 residues. The V gene lost 0 bases and the J gene lost 5 bases, with 7 bases spanning the gap. Germline CDR1 is LGHDT and CDR2 is YNNKEL (reference sequence). As DNA, the CDR3 is TGTGCCAGCAGCCAAGATCGGGGGACTGAAGCTTTCTTT. As protein: CASSQDRGTEAFF.